The rows below give T cell receptor beta chains drawn from one sample of a study of CD8+ T cells in alopecia areata. TCRdb's copy holds only in-frame clones and misses some; the assay was immunoSEQ multiplex PCR. Of 270,000 or so clones listed, 55% to 70% are singletons. Sequences were derived from CD4+ T cells sorted from blood, sampled at week 24, from a patient treated with tofacitinib. These receptors were obtained from a human donor with alopecia areata. Each CDR3 is given with its conserved first and last residue. D genes are given only for firm matches. A row's size may be missing; if present it is once, few, many or a size class.

v_gene: TRBV30; abundance: .; j_gene: TRBJ1-2; d_gene: .; CDR3nt: TGTGCCTGGAGTGTAGGGGTAGGCTATGGCTACACCTTC; CDR3aa: CAWSVGVGYGYTF
v_gene: TRBV9; abundance: few; j_gene: TRBJ2-1; d_gene: .; CDR3nt: TGTGCCAGCAGCCATAATCCGGGGATCCCCGGGGTCTTC; CDR3aa: CASSHNPGIPGVF
v_gene: TRBV2; abundance: .; j_gene: TRBJ2-7; d_gene: TRBD1; CDR3nt: TGTGCCAGCACCTTAGAAGGGGGCAATTACGAGCAGTACTTC; CDR3aa: CASTLEGGNYEQYF
v_gene: TRBV29-1; abundance: .; j_gene: TRBJ2-5; d_gene: .; CDR3nt: TGCAGCGTCCCCGTCGCGGGACACACTCAAGAGACCCAGTACTTC; CDR3aa: CSVPVAGHTQETQYF
v_gene: TRBV15; abundance: once; j_gene: TRBJ2-3; d_gene: .; CDR3nt: TGTGCCACCAGCAGAGAGGTCGAGGGATCAGATACGCAGTATTTT; CDR3aa: CATSREVEGSDTQYF
v_gene: TRBV6-5; abundance: .; j_gene: TRBJ1-1; d_gene: .; CDR3nt: TGTGCCAGCAGCGGGACAAAGTTCACTGAAGCTTTCTTT; CDR3aa: CASSGTKFTEAFF
v_gene: TRBV30; abundance: few; j_gene: TRBJ1-4; d_gene: TRBD1; CDR3nt: TGTGCCTGGAGCCCAGACAGGGATATTGAAAAACTGTTTTTT; CDR3aa: CAWSPDRDIEKLFF
v_gene: TRBV29-1; abundance: .; j_gene: TRBJ1-1; d_gene: .; CDR3nt: TGCAGCGAGGGGTTCGGCACTGAAGCTTTCTTT; CDR3aa: CSEGFGTEAFF
v_gene: TRBV4-3; abundance: .; j_gene: TRBJ2-3; d_gene: .; CDR3nt: TGCGCCAGCAGCCAGCGGATCACAGATACGCAGTATTTT; CDR3aa: CASSQRITDTQYF
v_gene: TRBV4-1; abundance: few; j_gene: TRBJ1-5; d_gene: TRBD1; CDR3nt: TGCGCCAGCAGCCGGGGACTAAGGGGACAGGCCGTAAGCAATCAGCCCCAGCATTTT; CDR3aa: CASSRGLRGQAVSNQPQHF
v_gene: TRBV5-1; abundance: few; j_gene: TRBJ2-3; d_gene: .; CDR3nt: TGCGCCAGCAGCTTGGACCCGAGAACAGATACGCAGTATTTT; CDR3aa: CASSLDPRTDTQYF
v_gene: TRBV13; abundance: .; j_gene: TRBJ2-3; d_gene: TRBD2; CDR3nt: TGTGCCAGCAGCTCCAAGACTAGCGGGGGGTCAGATACGCAGTATTTT; CDR3aa: CASSSKTSGGSDTQYF
v_gene: TRBV28; abundance: few; j_gene: TRBJ1-2; d_gene: .; CDR3nt: TGTGCCAGCAGTTCCCCAGTCTCAGTCGGTTATGGCTACACCTTC; CDR3aa: CASSSPVSVGYGYTF
v_gene: TRBV30; abundance: .; j_gene: TRBJ1-6; d_gene: .; CDR3nt: TGTGCCTGGAGTGGGGCCTATAATTCACCCCTCCACTTT; CDR3aa: CAWSGAYNSPLHF
v_gene: TRBV27; abundance: .; j_gene: TRBJ2-7; d_gene: .; CDR3nt: TGTGCCAGCAGTTTAGTCTCGGGATCTTCCTACGAGCAGTACTTC; CDR3aa: CASSLVSGSSYEQYF
v_gene: TRBV27; abundance: few; j_gene: TRBJ2-1; d_gene: .; CDR3nt: TGTGCCAGCAGTCCCAATCTCGCCGTCTACAATGAGCAGTTCTTC; CDR3aa: CASSPNLAVYNEQFF
v_gene: TRBV11-2; abundance: .; j_gene: TRBJ1-1; d_gene: .; CDR3nt: TGTGCCAGCAGCTTAGCCGGGCGGCGGGACACTGAAGCTTTCTTT; CDR3aa: CASSLAGRRDTEAFF
v_gene: TRBV7-9; abundance: .; j_gene: TRBJ2-3; d_gene: .; CDR3nt: TGTGCCAGCAGCTCGACTGGGCCCTCGGATACGCAGTATTTT; CDR3aa: CASSSTGPSDTQYF
v_gene: TRBV7-9; abundance: .; j_gene: TRBJ1-1; d_gene: .; CDR3nt: TGTGCCAGCAGTCTAAGGGAGGCCACTGAAGCTTTCTTT; CDR3aa: CASSLREATEAFF
v_gene: TRBV29-1; abundance: .; j_gene: TRBJ1-2; d_gene: .; CDR3nt: TGCAGCGTTGTAACAACGGACACCGACTACTATGGCTACACCTTC; CDR3aa: CSVVTTDTDYYGYTF
v_gene: TRBV7-2; abundance: .; j_gene: TRBJ2-7; d_gene: .; CDR3nt: TGTGCCAGCAGCTTCCCCGCCTCCTACGAGCAGTACTTC; CDR3aa: CASSFPASYEQYF
v_gene: TRBV5-6; abundance: .; j_gene: TRBJ2-1; d_gene: TRBD2; CDR3nt: TGTGCCAGCAGCACGACTAGCGGGTCCTACAATGAGCAGTTCTTC; CDR3aa: CASSTTSGSYNEQFF
v_gene: TRBV6-1; abundance: few; j_gene: TRBJ1-6; d_gene: .; CDR3nt: TGTGCCAGCAGTGAAACCGGGGTGTGGTCACCCCTCCACTTT; CDR3aa: CASSETGVWSPLHF
v_gene: TRBV5-6; abundance: few; j_gene: TRBJ1-1; d_gene: .; CDR3nt: TGTGCCAGCAGCTTACCGGGACTCAACACTGAAGCTTTCTTT; CDR3aa: CASSLPGLNTEAFF
v_gene: TRBV6-6; abundance: few; j_gene: TRBJ2-2; d_gene: .; CDR3nt: TGTGCCAGCACCATACTAAACACCGGGGAGCTGTTTTTT; CDR3aa: CASTILNTGELFF
v_gene: TRBV5-6; abundance: many; j_gene: TRBJ2-3; d_gene: .; CDR3nt: TGTGCCAGCAGCTTGGACCCAACCACAGATACGCAGTATTTT; CDR3aa: CASSLDPTTDTQYF
v_gene: TRBV6-5; abundance: .; j_gene: TRBJ1-2; d_gene: .; CDR3nt: TGTGCCAGCACCCGATTAGTGGGGGAGTATGGCTACACCTTC; CDR3aa: CASTRLVGEYGYTF
v_gene: TRBV27; abundance: .; j_gene: TRBJ2-7; d_gene: TRBD1; CDR3nt: TGTGCCAGCAGTCCACCCGGGACAGGGCCCTACGAGCAGTACTTC; CDR3aa: CASSPPGTGPYEQYF
v_gene: TRBV29-1; abundance: few; j_gene: TRBJ1-1; d_gene: .; CDR3nt: TGCAGCGTTGTGTCAGGGGTGACTGAAGCTTTCTTT; CDR3aa: CSVVSGVTEAFF
v_gene: TRBV10-3; abundance: few; j_gene: TRBJ2-2; d_gene: .; CDR3nt: TGTGCCATCAGAGCCGGGACACCAATCACCGGGGAGCTGTTTTTT; CDR3aa: CAIRAGTPITGELFF
v_gene: TRBV5-6; abundance: few; j_gene: TRBJ2-5; d_gene: .; CDR3nt: TGTGCCAGCAGCTCTGGGCTCCAAGAGACCCAGTACTTC; CDR3aa: CASSSGLQETQYF
v_gene: TRBV5-4; abundance: .; j_gene: TRBJ1-1; d_gene: .; CDR3nt: TGTGCCAGCAGCTGGGGGGCCCCGAGGGACACTGAAGCTTTCTTT; CDR3aa: CASSWGAPRDTEAFF
v_gene: TRBV25-1; abundance: .; j_gene: TRBJ2-7; d_gene: .; CDR3nt: TGTGCCAGCAGTGAATTATACAGTCCGAATCCCCACGAGCAGTACTTC; CDR3aa: CASSELYSPNPHEQYF
v_gene: TRBV29-1; abundance: few; j_gene: TRBJ2-1; d_gene: TRBD1; CDR3nt: TGCAGCGTTGAAGGCAGGGGGATGGATGAGCAGTTCTTC; CDR3aa: CSVEGRGMDEQFF
v_gene: TRBV25-1; abundance: few; j_gene: TRBJ2-7; d_gene: .; CDR3nt: TGTGCCAGCAGTGAATACTACGAGCAGTACTTC; CDR3aa: CASSEYYEQYF
v_gene: TRBV25-1; abundance: few; j_gene: TRBJ2-5; d_gene: .; CDR3nt: TGTGCCAGCCGGATTGGGGAGACCCAGTACTTC; CDR3aa: CASRIGETQYF
v_gene: TRBV29-1; abundance: few; j_gene: TRBJ1-2; d_gene: TRBD1; CDR3nt: TGCAGCGTGGGGACAGACTATTACTATGGCTACACCTTC; CDR3aa: CSVGTDYYYGYTF
v_gene: TRBV5-1; abundance: .; j_gene: TRBJ2-7; d_gene: .; CDR3nt: TGCGCCAGCAGCCCCGATGGACAGCCCCCCTACGAGCAGTACTTC; CDR3aa: CASSPDGQPPYEQYF
v_gene: TRBV28; abundance: few; j_gene: TRBJ1-2; d_gene: .; CDR3nt: TGTGCCAGCAGTTTAAGTCCTTATGGCTACACCTTC; CDR3aa: CASSLSPYGYTF
v_gene: TRBV23-1; abundance: few; j_gene: TRBJ1-2; d_gene: .; CDR3nt: TGCGCCAGCAGTCAATCGACCCCTAACTATGGCTACACCTTC; CDR3aa: CASSQSTPNYGYTF
v_gene: TRBV7-9; abundance: .; j_gene: TRBJ1-1; d_gene: .; CDR3nt: TGTGCCAGCAGCTTCCAGGGTGGCGACACTGAAGCTTTCTTT; CDR3aa: CASSFQGGDTEAFF
v_gene: TRBV20-1; abundance: .; j_gene: TRBJ2-7; d_gene: .; CDR3nt: TGCAGTGCTAGCCCTTCCTACGAGCAGTACTTC; CDR3aa: CSASPSYEQYF